This T cell receptor (beta chain) was identified in a study of T-cell memory formation after mild COVID-19. This clonotype was found many times. V lost 2 bases, J lost 6 bases, and 0 bases stayed unmatched. CDR1 is MGHDK and CDR2 is SYGVNS in the germline V gene. The CDR3 consists of 13 residues. Each CDR3 protein is one row after TCRdb ran MiXCR on the 5' RACE reads. The sample has more than 350,000 distinct CDR3 sequences, about 16% seen once. This receptor was identified in a man between 18 and 29 years old who had mild COVID-19 (a few samples of this study predate the infection). Cell type and time point are not known. The J gene is TRBJ2-2, the V gene TRBV25-1, with TRBD1 matching 7 bases. What was sequenced was PBMCs or a T cell subset sorted from them (not recorded which). The CDR3 DNA is TGTGCCAGCAGTGAACAGGGGGCCGGGGAGCTGTTTTTT. Its translation: CASSEQGAGELFF.